Following are 29 T cell receptor beta chains from one sample sequenced in a study of metastatic and nonmetastatic thyroid tumors (dated by TCRdb to 2019 to 2021). No treatment had been received by any patient before thyroid surgery. The library came from PCR. The instrument given in TCRdb is Illumina HiSeq 4000. TCRdb reworked the public reads: Q25 trimming with fastp, MiXCR clone assembly, productive beta chains retained. The sample has about 6,100 clones on record, 30% to 40% of them singletons. Of the sample, 37% falls within the top ten clones. The sample consisted of adjacent normal tissue. The source of these receptors is a male donor with papillary thyroid cancer or a benign thyroid nodule (not recorded which). Some clones in this sample may be carry-over from other donors' samples.

This chain uses TRBV7-2 with TRBJ1-6; possible D gene TRBD1, 6 bases. Germline V gene data show CDR1 as SGHTA and CDR2 as FQGNSA. The V gene lost 2 bases and the J gene lost 5 bases, with 10 bases spanning the gap. CDR3 length: 15 residues. Here the CDR3 reads CASSLRGPHNSPLHF. Here the CDR3 DNA reads TGTGCCAGCAGCTTACGGGGGCCCCATAATTCACCCCTCCACTTT.

Sample share makes this clone medium-sized. The rearrangement links TRBV19 to TRBJ1-5; D unresolved. The V end lost 2 bases, the J end lost 0 bases, and 14 bases lay between the germline ends. CDR3 length: 17 amino acids. Looked up from germline, CDR1 is LNHDA and CDR2 is SQIVND (reference sequence). The CDR3 reads CASSIISVRYSNQPQHF. The CDR3, as DNA: TGTGCCAGTAGTATAATAAGTGTCCGTTATAGCAATCAGCCCCAGCATTTT.

The rearrangement uses TRBV19 and TRBJ2-2; no reliable D call. V dropped 10 bases and J dropped 5 bases, with 11 bases sitting between them. This CDR3 has 12 residues. The V gene's germline CDR1 is LNHDA and CDR2 SQIVND (reference sequence). CDR3 coding DNA: TGTGCCACTATGGTCGGGACCGGGGAGCTGTTTTTT. Its translation: CATMVGTGELFF.

Within the sample, this clone is hyperexpanded (1% or more). J is TRBJ1-2 and V is TRBV12-3 or TRBV12-4; D call uncertain. The ends were cut back, 3 bases at V and 1 base at J, with 3 bases in the middle. This CDR3 is 12 amino acids long. The DNA of the CDR3 is TGTGCCAGCAGTTTGAATAACTATGGCTACACCTTC. Translating it yields CASSLNNYGYTF.

The chain employs TRBV30 and TRBJ1-6; D call uncertain. Germline CDR1 and CDR2: GTSNPN and SVGIG (reference sequence). V was pared by 2 bases and J by 10 bases, with 12 bases between. There are 13 residues in the CDR3. CDR3 loop: CAWSNGLWSPLHF. The CDR3 region has the DNA TGTGCCTGGAGTAACGGGTTGTGGTCACCCCTCCACTTT.

This clone has ten or more counts. This chain joins TRBV5-4 and TRBJ2-7, with 12 bases matching TRBD1. This CDR3 comprises 15 residues. CDR1 and CDR2 from the germline V gene are SGHNT and YYREEE (reference sequence). The ends lost 0 bases at V and 5 bases at J; junction bases unmatched: 3. The CDR3 sequence: CASSLDGTGGHEQYF. The CDR3 DNA reads as TGTGCCAGCAGCTTGGATGGGACAGGGGGCCACGAGCAGTACTTC. The complete variable domain, with remaining parts taken from reference TRBV5-4 and TRBJ2-7, reads ETGVTQSPTHLIKTRGQQVTLRCSSQSGHNTVSWYQQALGQGPQFIFQYYREEENGRGNFPPRFSGLQFPNYSSELNVNALELDDSALYLCASSLDGTGGHEQYFGPGTRLTVT.

This clone came up many times. The chain uses TRBV2 and TRBJ2-1; no clear D gene. The germline V gene has CDR1 SNHLY and CDR2 FYNNEI. The CDR3 contains 15 residues. Trimming removed 3 bases from V and 4 bases from J, with 13 bases in between. The CDR3 nucleotides read TGTGCCAGCAGTGAGTCTGAGTTATGGTACAATGAGCAGTTCTTC. Amino acid sequence: CASSESELWYNEQFF.

This clone showed up just a few times. CDR3 region: CASSLARGFYNEQFF. Written as DNA, the CDR3 is TGTGCCAGCAGTTTAGCGCGCGGATTCTACAATGAGCAGTTCTTC. The chain is built from TRBV12-3 or TRBV12-4 and TRBJ2-1; D is undetermined. V lost 0 bases and J 3 bases, leaving 9 bases between the germline ends. The CDR3 has 15 amino acids.

The CDR3 sequence: CASSLTPSYNEQFF. For the CDR3, the DNA is TGCGCCAGCAGCCTGACTCCTTCCTACAATGAGCAGTTCTTC. The chain joins TRBV5-1 to TRBJ2-1; no clear D. V was cut by 4 bases and J by 1 base, with 9 bases left in between. The CDR3 spans 14 residues. Germline CDR1 is SGHRS and CDR2 is YFSETQ.

The chain joins TRBV6-1 to TRBJ1-2; no firm D call. Germline CDR1 reads MNHNS; CDR2 reads SASEGT. The CDR3 has 15 residues. Trimming shortened V by 6 bases and J by 8 bases, and 22 bases separated the two germline ends. The CDR3 region has the DNA TGTGCCAGCAGGCCCATTCAGAGAGTTCGCGACGGCTACACCTTC. It codes for CASRPIQRVRDGYTF.

This chain joins TRBV2 and TRBJ2-7, with 7 bases matching TRBD1. Per germline, CDR1 SNHLY and CDR2 FYNNEI. J gave up 6 bases and V 11 bases, and 4 bases lay outside the gene matches. This CDR3 is 10 amino acids long. CDR3 sequence (DNA): TGTGCCGTGGACAGGTCCGAGCAGTACTTC. This gives the protein CAVDRSEQYF. The variable domain in full, with the rest retrieved from reference TRBV2 and TRBJ2-7, is EPEVTQTPSHQVTQMGQEVILRCVPISNHLYFYWYRQILGQKVEFLVSFYNNEISEKSEIFDDQFSVERPDGSNFTLKIRSTKLEDSAMYFCAVDRSEQYFGPGTRLTVT.

The rearrangement links TRBV10-1 to TRBJ1-2; 11 bases match TRBD1. The trim removed 4 bases at V and 8 bases at J, leaving 3 bases unmatched. Germline V lookup: CDR1 WNHNN, CDR2 SYGVQD (reference sequence). The CDR3 spans 13 residues. CDR3 nucleotide sequence: TGCGCCAGCAGTGTTGGGACAGGGGGGGGCTACACCTTC. Protein sequence: CASSVGTGGGYTF.

With regard to this clone: A read error is possible here, since a much larger clone lies one base away. At the DNA level, this CDR3 is encoded by other sequences in the same sample as well. This chain links TRBV5-1 with TRBJ2-7; D not resolved. CDR1 and CDR2 (germline): SGHRS, YFSETQ. Trimming pared 4 bases from V and 4 bases from J, leaving 12 bases between. The CDR3 loop spans 13 amino acids. The CDR3 DNA reads TGCGCCAGCAGCCCTGACGGCGCATACGAGCAGTACTTC. It yields the protein CASSPDGAYEQYF. The full variable domain, with the rest looked up from reference TRBV5-1 and TRBJ2-7, is KAGVTQTPRYLIKTRGQQVTLSCSPISGHRSVSWYQQTPGQGLQFLFEYFSETQRNKGNFPGRFSGRQFSNSRSEMNVSTLELGDSALYLCASSPDGAYEQYFGPGTRLTVT.

This clone is judged medium-sized (0.01 to 0.1%). The CDR3 region has the DNA TGTGCCAGTAGCCCCTCGTCGGACGGAGATACGCAGTATTTT. Translated: CASSPSSDGDTQYF. The rearrangement joins TRBV19 to TRBJ2-3; the D is unclear. Germline-derived CDR1 and CDR2 are LNHDA and SQIVND (reference sequence). The CDR3 contains 14 residues. Deletions cut 6 bases from V and 5 bases from J, with 15 bases between.

This clone turned up a few times. V usage is TRBV28 and J usage is TRBJ1-1, with D hard to call. Germline V gives CDR1 MDHEN, CDR2 SYDVKM. The CDR3 totals 13 residues. V was pared by 3 bases and J by 4 bases, with 9 bases between. For the CDR3, the DNA is TGTGCCAGCAGTTTTTCTGTTGGCACTGAAGCTTTCTTT. As protein: CASSFSVGTEAFF.

V is TRBV7-2 and J is TRBJ1-1, with D possibly matching TRBD1 (5 bases). Trimming cost V 5 bases and J 8 bases, with 15 bases left between them. The CDR3 runs 13 residues. Per the germline V gene, CDR1 is SGHTA and CDR2 is FQGNSA. CDR3 protein: CASSRDSAREAFF. The CDR3, as DNA: TGTGCCAGCAGCCGAGACAGTGCCCGAGAAGCTTTCTTT.

On this clone itself: This may stem from a read error, because a much larger clone lies one nucleotide away. V gene TRBV9 combines with J gene TRBJ1-2; 7 positions match TRBD1. The germline V gene encodes CDR1 SGDLS and CDR2 YYNGEE. This CDR3 has 14 residues. Trimming cost V 5 bases and J 5 bases; bases outside gene matches: 9. In DNA, the CDR3 is TGTGCCAGCAGAGGACGACAGGGACCTTATGGCTACACCTTC. Translated: CASRGRQGPYGYTF.

The rearrangement joins TRBV6-1 to TRBJ2-1; perhaps TRBD1 as D (6 bases). Trimming took off 7 bases at V and 5 bases at J, with 15 bases between the two ends. CDR1 and CDR2 (germline): MNHNS, SASEGT. The CDR3 runs 14 residues. CDR3 loop: CASTGAWGNNEQFF. CDR3 DNA sequence: TGTGCCAGCACAGGGGCCTGGGGGAACAATGAGCAGTTCTTC.

The chain is built from TRBV5-1 and TRBJ2-3, with 13 positions matching TRBD2. There are 17 residues in the CDR3. Looked up from germline, CDR1 is SGHRS and CDR2 is YFSETQ. Trimming removed 0 bases from V and 0 bases from J; junction bases left unmatched: 1. The CDR3 DNA is TGCGCCAGCAGCTTGGGACTAGCGGGAGGTAGCACAGATACGCAGTATTTT. Amino acid sequence: CASSLGLAGGSTDTQYF.

The V call is TRBV7-9, the J call TRBJ1-2, with D maybe TRBD1 (6 bases). This CDR3 is 14 amino acids long. Germline values: CDR1 SEHNR, CDR2 FQNEAQ (reference sequence). Trimming stripped 3 bases from V and 2 bases from J, with 10 bases between. The CDR3 DNA reads TGTGCCAGCAGCTTCGGGGGCAGGAACTATGGCTACACCTTC. Its translation is CASSFGGRNYGYTF. Full variable domain (outside the CDR3, taken from reference TRBV7-9 and TRBJ1-2): DTGVSQNPRHKITKRGQNVTFRCDPISEHNRLYWYRQTLGQGPEFLTYFQNEAQLEKSRLLSDRFSAERPKGSFSTLEIQRTEQGDSAMYLCASSFGGRNYGYTFGSGTRLTVV.

The chain recombines TRBV7-8 with TRBJ1-3; a weak D match, TRBD1 (6 bases). The CDR3 has 14 residues. Germline values: CDR1 SGHVS, CDR2 FQNEAQ. Trimming pared 7 bases from V and 1 base from J, leaving 11 bases between. The DNA for the CDR3 is TGTGCCAGCACCCAGGGGTCTTCTGGAAACACCATATATTTT. Translation: CASTQGSSGNTIYF.

The V call is TRBV6-4, the J call TRBJ1-3; D perhaps matches TRBD1 (6 bases). Germline V gene sequence: CDR1 MRHNA, CDR2 SNTAGT. Trimming took 6 bases from V and 4 from J, leaving 16 bases between them. CDR3 size: 15 residues. The DNA for the CDR3 is TGTGCCAGCAGGGTCTCGGGGGCTGGAGGAAACACCATATATTTT. Translated: CASRVSGAGGNTIYF.

This clone was observed a few times. The rearrangement links TRBV25-1 to TRBJ2-2; TRBD2 matches at 9 bases. Germline assignment: CDR1 MGHDK and CDR2 SYGVNS. V was pared by 3 bases and J by 6 bases, with 8 bases of the junction left unmatched. The CDR3 is made up of 16 amino acids. The CDR3 sequence is CASSDSGGRAAGELFF. Here the CDR3 DNA reads TGTGCCAGCAGTGATTCAGGCGGGAGGGCAGCCGGGGAGCTGTTTTTT.

The chain joins TRBV11-2 to TRBJ2-7; 7 positions match TRBD1. Trimming took 3 bases from V and 1 from J; bases not matched to a gene: 6. Germline lookup yields CDR1 SGHAT and CDR2 FQNNGV. The CDR3 is 15 residues long. The CDR3, as DNA: TGTGCCAGCAGCTTTTTACAGGGGCGGTCCTACGAGCAGTACTTC. Translating it yields CASSFLQGRSYEQYF.

This clone was seen more than once but under ten times. CDR3 sequence reads: CASSMFGQGLETGELFF. The DNA of the CDR3 is TGTGCCAGTAGTATGTTTGGACAGGGGTTAGAAACCGGGGAGCTGTTTTTT. V usage is TRBV19 and J usage is TRBJ2-2, with 9 bases that match TRBD1. With 3 bases clipped from V and 5 bases from J, the junction kept 10 bases outside the gene matches. Looked up from germline, CDR1 is LNHDA and CDR2 is SQIVND (reference sequence). The CDR3 covers 17 residues.

On this clone itself: One junction end disagrees with the germline gene, perhaps due to a read error. Other nucleotide sequences from this sample produce the same CDR3. The chain combines TRBV5-1 with TRBJ2-5; 10 bases line up with TRBD2. The CDR3 has 14 residues. CDR1 and CDR2 from the germline V gene are SGHRS and YFSETQ. CDR3 bases: TGTGCCAGCAGCTTTACTAGCGGGACGGAGACCCAGTACTTC. Residues: CASSFTSGTETQYF.

CDR3 protein: CASSSKTSPGEHTF. DNA of the CDR3: TGTGCCAGCAGCTCCAAAACCTCGCCAGGAGAACACACCTTC. The rearrangement uses TRBV7-9 and TRBJ1-2; D gene ambiguous. The CDR3 contains 14 residues. Trimming stripped 4 bases from V and 12 bases from J, with 21 bases between. CDR1 and CDR2 (germline): SEHNR, FQNEAQ (reference sequence). The complete variable domain, with remaining parts taken from reference TRBV7-9 and TRBJ1-2, reads DTGVSQNPRHKITKRGQNVTFRCDPISEHNRLYWYRQTLGQGPEFLTYFQNEAQLEKSRLLSDRFSAERPKGSFSTLEIQRTEQGDSAMYLCASSSKTSPGEHTFGSGTRLTVV.

The table lists this clone with a few counts. This chain links TRBV20-1 with TRBJ2-3; tentatively, D is TRBD2 (6 bases). The V end lost 3 bases, the J end lost 10 bases, and 14 bases lay between the germline ends. The CDR3 loop spans 12 amino acids. The germline V gene encodes CDR1 DFQATT and CDR2 SNEGSKA (reference sequence). This CDR3 is CSASKMGEAQYF. In DNA, the CDR3 is TGCAGTGCTAGCAAAATGGGGGAGGCGCAGTATTTT.

Ten or more counts support this clone. The genes are TRBV10-2 and TRBJ2-1, with D tentatively TRBD2 (6 bases). The V and J ends lost 3 bases and 6 bases respectively, with 18 bases between them. Germline V gene data show CDR1 as WSHSY and CDR2 as SAAADI. The CDR3 contains 16 residues. Here the CDR3 reads CASSDPAGSGSNEQFF. CDR3 nucleotide sequence: TGCGCCAGCAGTGACCCGGCGGGGAGCGGCAGCAATGAGCAGTTCTTC.